These 3 T cell receptor beta chains came from one sample sequenced in a study of human T cells and chemical hapten exposure. The time point was: pre-sensitization, week 0. Treatment given: therapeutic diphenylcyclopropenone sensitization with weekly scalp DPC. TCRdb reprocessed the RACE reads via MiXCR and lists one record per CDR3 protein. The table lists roughly 38,000 distinct CDR3 sequences, over 10% of them singletons. This sample comprised whole blood, obtained in connection with sensitization to the hapten diphenylcyclopropenone (DPC). The source is a woman in her twenties or thirties with alopecia areata. Some clones in this sample may be carry-over from other donors' samples.

This clonotype was found many times. This sequence joins TRBV14 and TRBJ2-1; D is possibly TRBD2 (5 bases). CDR3 size: 11 residues. The V end lost 4 bases, the J end lost 9 bases, and 7 bases lay between the germline ends. The germline gives CDR1 SGHDN, CDR2 FVKESK. CDR3 in DNA: TGTGCCAGCAGCCCAGGAGGTGAGCAGTTCTTC. It translates to CASSPGGEQFF.

This clonotype has ten or more counts. The rearrangement links TRBV28 to TRBJ2-3; 8 bases are a match to TRBD1. The length of the CDR3 is 15 residues. Germline V gene lookup returns CDR1 MDHEN and CDR2 SYDVKM. J lost 4 bases, V lost 6 bases, and 9 bases had no gene match. CDR3 residues: CASSRLQGGPDTQYF. The CDR3 DNA sequence: TGTGCCAGCAGCCGTTTACAGGGGGGCCCAGATACGCAGTATTTT.

This clonotype was counted ten times or more. This CDR3 is CASSTSPVRTGNYEQYF. The CDR3 DNA is TGTGCCAGCAGTACCTCCCCAGTTCGAACGGGGAACTACGAGCAGTACTTC. V and J are TRBV28 and TRBJ2-7; tentative D call: TRBD2 (5 bases). The V and J ends lost 5 bases and 3 bases respectively, with 23 bases between them. Per germline, CDR1 MDHEN and CDR2 SYDVKM. This CDR3 spans 17 amino acids.